The 9 T cell receptor beta chains below were found in one sample sequenced in a study of blood T cells in healthy people across ages. A second PCR, run for about 7 to 11 cycles, used a sample-barcoded 5' primer plus a J-beta primer mix. TCRdb reanalysed the 5' RACE reads using MiXCR and keeps one entry per CDR3 protein. The sample has around 1,700,000 distinct CDR3 sequences, 25% to 30% seen once. Sequencing was carried out using blood. These receptors came from a woman in her 30s in good health.

This clonotype was recorded many times. The chain recombines TRBV3-1 with TRBJ2-1, with unresolved D. V was shortened by 1 base and J by 0 bases, with 7 bases between the two germline ends. This CDR3 spans 15 amino acids. The germline CDR1 and CDR2 sequences are LGHDT and YNNKEL (reference sequence). The CDR3 DNA follows: TGTGCCAGCAGCCAAGGGGCTAGCTCCTACAATGAGCAGTTCTTC. It is translated as CASSQGASSYNEQFF.

This clonotype was picked up many times. The CDR3 nucleotides read TGCAGCGTTGACGGAGACACCGGACCCAGAGAGACCCAGTACTTC. Encoded protein: CSVDGDTGPRETQYF. V is TRBV29-1 and J is TRBJ2-5, with D unresolved. Germline V gives CDR1 SQVTM, CDR2 ANQGSEA. The CDR3 extends over 15 amino acids. V lost 3 bases, J lost 4 bases, and 18 bases lay in between.

To note about this clonotype: At one end, the junction sequence differs from germline, possibly due to a read error. CDR3 nucleotides: TGTGCCAGCAGCCTCCTCGGGACAGGGGAGCAGCTCTTC. Amino acid sequence: CASSLLGTGEQLF. The chain recombines TRBV3-1 with TRBJ2-1; 10 bases map to TRBD1. The CDR3 covers 13 residues. Germline CDR1 LGHDT, CDR2 YNNKEL (reference sequence).

The CDR3 nucleotides read TGCGCCAGCGCCCTGGGGCAGGGAAGCTCCTACGAGCAGTACTTC. Protein product: CASALGQGSSYEQYF. The rearrangement links TRBV5-1 to TRBJ2-7; possible D gene TRBD1, 5 bases. From germline, CDR1 is SGHRS and CDR2 YFSETQ. V was clipped by 7 bases and J by 0 bases, with 17 bases between them. The CDR3 is 15 amino acids.

As to this clonotype: A junction end diverges from the germline sequence, so it may reflect a read error. V usage is TRBV2 and J usage is TRBJ2-7, with D tentatively TRBD1 or TRBD2 (5 bases each). Germline V gene data show CDR1 as SNHLY and CDR2 as FYNNEI. There are 15 residues in the CDR3. CDR3 sequence: CTSSVSGDMGDEQYF. As DNA, the CDR3 is TGTACCAGCAGTGTGAGTGGCGACATGGGGGACGAGCAGTACTTC.

The chain joins TRBV19 to TRBJ1-1; TRBD1 is a possible D gene (6 bases). Trimming removed 7 bases at V and 5 bases at J, with 14 bases between. Germline loops: CDR1 LNHDA, CDR2 SQIVND (reference sequence). CDR3 length: 13 amino acids. CDR3 nucleotide sequence: TGTGCCAGTATGCTACAGGGAAGTACTGAAGCTTTCTTT. This codes for CASMLQGSTEAFF. The full variable domain, in which reference TRBV19 and TRBJ1-1 provide the parts outside the CDR3, is DGGITQSPKYLFRKEGQNVTLSCEQNLNHDAMYWYRQDPGQGLRLIYYSQIVNDFQKGDIAEGYSVSREKKESFPLTVTSAQKNPTAFYLCASMLQGSTEAFFGQGTRLTVV.

The genes are TRBV5-1 and TRBJ2-5, with D uncertain. The CDR3 totals 15 residues. Germline values: CDR1 SGHRS, CDR2 YFSETQ. V lost 2 bases and J lost 11, with 22 bases in between. CDR3 loop: CASSLDQEGLNEQYF. For the CDR3, the DNA is TGCGCCAGCAGCTTAGATCAGGAAGGTCTCAATGAGCAGTACTTC.

This clonotype was detected only a few times. The rearrangement uses TRBV29-1 and TRBJ1-1; tentative D call: TRBD1 (6 bases). The CDR3 covers 15 residues. The V gene's germline CDR1 is SQVTM and CDR2 ANQGSEA. V lost 0 bases, J lost 5 bases, and 16 bases lay in between. The CDR3 region is CSVEDRWGAWTEAFF. CDR3 sequence (DNA): TGCAGCGTTGAAGATCGGTGGGGGGCGTGGACTGAAGCTTTCTTT.

This chain links TRBV29-1 with TRBJ2-7; TRBD1 agrees at 11 bases. Germline V CDR1 and CDR2: SQVTM, ANQGSEA. The CDR3 consists of 13 residues. V dropped 6 bases and J dropped 2; count of bases not matched to a gene: 3. CDR3 bases: TGCAGCGTCGGACAGGGGGCAACCTACGAGCAGTACTTC. Its protein is CSVGQGATYEQYF.